These 10 T cell receptor beta chains came from one sample sequenced in a study of T cell repertoires in cytomegalovirus infection. Their cognate antigens are unknown. TCRdb re-called the reads through MiXCR, storing one row per CDR3 protein. Counted here are approximately 990,000 distinct CDR3 sequences, roughly 30% occurring once; the ten biggest clones make up 13%. This sample comprised cultured CD8+ T cells from PBMCs, obtained from culture after CMV antigen stimulation. These receptors were obtained from a human donor in good health (CMV status not recorded). Some clones in this sample may be carry-over from other donors' samples.

The chain uses TRBV7-4 and TRBJ2-1; 10 bases map to TRBD1. Trimming removed 5 bases from V and 8 bases from J; junction bases left unmatched: 9. The CDR3 has 15 amino acids. Germline lookup yields CDR1 SGHVT and CDR2 SQSDAQ. Here the CDR3 DNA reads TGTGCCAGCAGCAATGACAGGGGGCGGTTCTATGAGCAGTTCTTC. It codes for CASSNDRGRFYEQFF.

The chain carries TRBV5-4 and TRBJ2-2, with a tentative D call TRBD1 (6 bases). The CDR3 length is 16 residues. V was trimmed by 1 base and J by 5 bases, leaving 15 bases between them. Germline V gene lookup returns CDR1 SGHNT and CDR2 YYREEE (reference sequence). The CDR3 sequence: CASSLRLAGETGELFF. The DNA of the CDR3 is TGTGCCAGCAGCTTGCGATTGGCAGGGGAGACCGGGGAGCTGTTTTTT.

This clonotype was seen ten or more times. The gene calls are TRBV7-6 and TRBJ2-7, with 10 bases matching TRBD1. The CDR3 contains 15 residues. Trimming cost V 5 bases and J 5 bases; bases outside gene matches: 9. Germline CDR1 reads SGHVS; CDR2 reads FNYEAQ. The DNA of the CDR3 is TGTGCCAGCAGCCCCGGGACAGGGGTAGCGGACGAGCAGTACTTC. Translation gives CASSPGTGVADEQYF.

The chain couples TRBV15 to TRBJ2-7; D may be TRBD1 (6 bases). There are 14 residues in the CDR3. In germline, CDR1 is LNHNV, CDR2 YYDKDF (reference sequence). V dropped 0 bases and J dropped 2 bases, with 8 bases sitting between them. For the CDR3, the DNA is TGTGCCACCAGCAGAGACCGGACAGCCTACGAGCAGTACGTC. Translated: CATSRDRTAYEQYV.

The sample holds many counts of this clonotype. The rearrangement joins TRBV7-6 to TRBJ1-6; the D gene is possibly TRBD1 (5 bases). Germline V CDR1 and CDR2: SGHVS, FNYEAQ. Trimming shortened V by 1 base and J by 9 bases, and 13 bases separated the two germline ends. The CDR3 has 15 residues. The CDR3 nucleotides are TGTGCCAGCAGCTTAGATGACAGATATGGTTCACCCCTCCACTTT. Translation: CASSLDDRYGSPLHF.

Ten or more counts support this clonotype. The chain employs TRBV7-2 and TRBJ2-2; D remains ambiguous. Germline values: CDR1 SGHTA, CDR2 FQGNSA. V was cut by 2 bases and J by 7 bases, with 5 bases left in between. The CDR3 loop spans 12 amino acids. The CDR3, as DNA: TGTGCCAGCAGCTTAAAGCTCGGGGAGCTGTTTTTT. Encoded protein: CASSLKLGELFF.

At least ten counts were recorded for this clonotype. The chain is built from TRBV7-8 and TRBJ2-7, with D hard to call. Between the trimmed V and J ends, which lost 1 base and 1 base, there was a span of 8 bases. The germline V gene has CDR1 SGHVS and CDR2 FQNEAQ. The CDR3 is 14 amino acids. CDR3 amino acids: CASSLDYNSYEQYV. The CDR3 DNA reads as TGTGCCAGCAGCTTAGATTACAATTCCTACGAGCAGTACGTC.

The CDR3 is CASSSLLNEKLFF. The CDR3 nucleotides read TGTGCCAGCAGTTCGCTTCTGAATGAAAAACTGTTTTTT. This chain connects TRBV28 to TRBJ1-4; D unclear. Trimming left V 4 bases short and J 5 bases short, with 8 bases between. The CDR3 has 13 amino acids. Germline V gene data show CDR1 as MDHEN and CDR2 as SYDVKM. Full variable domain (rest looked up from reference TRBV28 and TRBJ1-4): DVKVTQSSRYLVKRTGEKVFLECVQDMDHENMFWYRQDPGLGLRLIYFSYDVKMKEKGDIPEGYSVSREKKERFSLILESASTNQTSMYLCASSSLLNEKLFFGSGTQLSVL.

This clonotype was found a few times. The gene calls are TRBV7-6 and TRBJ1-4; TRBD1 matches at 10 bases. There are 15 residues in the CDR3. With V trimmed by 4 bases and J by 6 bases, 5 bases remained unmatched. Germline V CDR1 and CDR2: SGHVS, FNYEAQ. In DNA, the CDR3 is TGTGCCAGCAGCTCCTTTGGGACAGGGGATGAAAAACTGTTTTTT. Its translation is CASSSFGTGDEKLFF.

A few counts support this clonotype. This chain links TRBV12-3 or TRBV12-4 with TRBJ2-2; TRBD1 matches at 8 bases. V shed 3 bases, J shed 2 bases, and the junction held 11 bases outside the gene matches. There are 18 residues in the CDR3. This CDR3 reads CASSFAGQGKLNTGELFF. CDR3 in DNA: TGTGCCAGCAGTTTTGCCGGACAGGGAAAGCTAAACACCGGGGAGCTGTTTTTT.